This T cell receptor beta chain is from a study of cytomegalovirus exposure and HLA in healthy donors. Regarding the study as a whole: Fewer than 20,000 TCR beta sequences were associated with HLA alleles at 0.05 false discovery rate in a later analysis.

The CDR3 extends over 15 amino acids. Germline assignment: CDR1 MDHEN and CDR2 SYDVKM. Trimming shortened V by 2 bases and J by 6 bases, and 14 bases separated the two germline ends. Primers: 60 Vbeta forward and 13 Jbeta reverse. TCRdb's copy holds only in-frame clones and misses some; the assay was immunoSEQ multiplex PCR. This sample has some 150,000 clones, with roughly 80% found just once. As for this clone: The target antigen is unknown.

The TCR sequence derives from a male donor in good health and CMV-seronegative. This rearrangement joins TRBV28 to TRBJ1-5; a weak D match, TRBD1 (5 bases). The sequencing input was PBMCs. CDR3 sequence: CASSLGSGRSQPQHF. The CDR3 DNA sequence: TGTGCCAGCAGTTTAGGGTCAGGGCGTAGTCAGCCCCAGCATTTT. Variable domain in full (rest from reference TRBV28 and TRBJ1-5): DVKVTQSSRYLVKRTGEKVFLECVQDMDHENMFWYRQDPGLGLRLIYFSYDVKMKEKGDIPEGYSVSREKKERFSLILESASTNQTSMYLCASSLGSGRSQPQHFGDGTRLSIL.